The 28 T cell receptor beta chains presented below share a single source sample, sequenced in a study of blood T cell repertoires in COVID-19. Profiled with immunoSEQ multiplex PCR; TCRdb holds only in-frame clones, not every one. The sample has 250,000 to 300,000 clones; roughly 91% are singletons. Material: PBMCs or T cells enriched from blood (not recorded which). The origin of the receptors is a woman aged 55-69 years in a cohort exposed to, infected with or recovered from COVID-19 (not recorded which).

The chain recombines TRBV7-9 with TRBJ2-7; a weak D match, TRBD1 (5 bases). Trimming left V 5 bases short and J 2 bases short, with 13 bases between. Germline CDR1 is SEHNR and CDR2 is FQNEAQ (reference sequence). CDR3 length: 14 residues. The CDR3 DNA follows: TGTGCCAGCAGCCGTGGGGCAGGGACCTACGAGCAGTACTTC. As protein: CASSRGAGTYEQYF.

The J gene is TRBJ2-1, the V gene TRBV9; 9 bases fit TRBD2. V trimming: 3 bases; J trimming: 4 bases; junction bases outside the gene matches: 5. The CDR3 spans 15 residues. The germline V gene encodes CDR1 SGDLS and CDR2 YYNGEE. The CDR3 DNA is TGTGCCAGCAGCGCGGGACTAGCAAGTTACAATGAGCAGTTCTTC. The encoded protein is CASSAGLASYNEQFF.

The V and J genes are TRBV24-1 and TRBJ2-1; 13 positions agree with TRBD2. From germline, CDR1 is KGHDR and CDR2 SFDVKD. Trimming removed 3 bases from V and 4 bases from J; junction bases left unmatched: 14. This CDR3 contains 20 residues. CDR3 sequence (DNA): TGTGCCACCAGTGATCCTGGGACAGCACTAGCGGGAGGGGGATACAATGAGCAGTTCTTC. It encodes CATSDPGTALAGGGYNEQFF.

CDR3 nucleotide sequence: TGTGCCAGCAGCCAAGACTCGAGGAGCTACACCTTC. Protein product: CASSQDSRSYTF. The chain employs TRBV3-1 (or the pseudogene TRBV3-2) and TRBJ1-2; D unclear. Germline V gives CDR1 LGHDT, CDR2 YNNKEL (reference sequence). With 0 bases removed from V and 9 bases from J, the gap between germline ends came to 8 bases. This CDR3 has 12 amino acids.

V and J are TRBV27 and TRBJ2-5, with D perhaps matching TRBD2 (5 bases). With 1 base removed from V and 2 bases from J, the gap between germline ends came to 14 bases. This CDR3 comprises 16 residues. Germline assignment: CDR1 MNHEY and CDR2 SMNVEV (reference sequence). The CDR3 nucleotides are TGTGCCAGCAGTTTATTAGGCAGCGGCAGACAAGAGACCCAGTACTTC. This encodes CASSLLGSGRQETQYF.

The gene calls are TRBV5-8 and TRBJ2-5; maybe TRBD2 (5 bases). V was clipped by 0 bases and J by 2 bases, with 8 bases between them. The CDR3 is made up of 14 amino acids. Looked up from germline, CDR1 is SGHTS and CDR2 is YDEGEE. The CDR3 loop is CASSLGLLQETQYF. The DNA of the CDR3 is TGTGCCAGCAGCTTGGGACTACTACAAGAGACCCAGTACTTC.

The chain combines TRBV7-5 with TRBJ2-1; TRBD2, the D gene given by the table, was not confirmed from the DNA. TRBV7-5 is listed as a pseudogene. The CDR3 is made up of 16 amino acids. Written as DNA, the CDR3 is TGTGCCAGAAGCTTAGGTACTAGCGGCACATACAATGAGCAGTTCTTC. Its protein product is CARSLGTSGTYNEQFF.

V gene TRBV5-4 combines with J gene TRBJ1-2; 7 bases map to TRBD1. Losses at the gene ends were 5 bases for V and 4 bases for J; bases not matched to a gene: 11. This CDR3 contains 15 residues. The germline CDR1 and CDR2 sequences are SGHNT and YYREEE (reference sequence). CDR3: CASSSRQGQIYGYTF. In DNA form, the CDR3 reads TGTGCCAGCAGTAGCCGACAGGGCCAGATCTATGGCTACACCTTC.

A few counts support this clone. J is TRBJ1-4 and V is TRBV30, with D possibly TRBD1 on 6 matching bases. Trimming took 5 bases from V and 3 from J, leaving 10 bases between them. The V gene's germline CDR1 is GTSNPN and CDR2 SVGIG (reference sequence). This CDR3 spans 13 amino acids. As DNA, the CDR3 is TGTGCCTGGCAGACAGGACCTAATGAAAAACTGTTTTTT. Its translation is CAWQTGPNEKLFF.

The J gene is TRBJ1-1, the V gene TRBV6-5; D is perhaps TRBD1 (6 bases). Trimming removed 5 bases from V and 0 bases from J, with 10 bases in between. CDR1 MNHEY and CDR2 SVGAGI come from the germline V gene. The CDR3 extends over 14 amino acids. The CDR3 sequence is CASSRNRVNTEAFF. The DNA for the CDR3 is TGTGCCAGCAGTCGCAACAGGGTGAACACTGAAGCTTTCTTT.

The genes are TRBV19 and TRBJ2-7; TRBD1 matches at 8 bases. The CDR3 runs to 14 residues. Germline CDR1 LNHDA, CDR2 SQIVND (reference sequence). The V and J ends lost 3 bases and 2 bases, in that order; junction bases with no gene match: 3. This chain's CDR3 is CASSIPGGPYEQYF. The CDR3 DNA reads TGTGCCAGTAGTATCCCAGGGGGCCCCTACGAGCAGTACTTC. The full variable domain, rest sourced from reference TRBV19 and TRBJ2-7, is DGGITQSPKYLFRKEGQNVTLSCEQNLNHDAMYWYRQDPGQGLRLIYYSQIVNDFQKGDIAEGYSVSREKKESFPLTVTSAQKNPTAFYLCASSIPGGPYEQYFGPGTRLTVT.

This chain joins TRBV10-1 and TRBJ2-1; a possible D gene is TRBD2 (5 bases). Trimming took 6 bases from V and 9 from J, leaving 15 bases between them. This CDR3 is 13 amino acids long. The V gene's germline CDR1 is WNHNN and CDR2 SYGVQD (reference sequence). CDR3 amino acids: CASRATPGSEQFF. DNA of the CDR3: TGCGCCAGCAGAGCGACACCGGGATCTGAGCAGTTCTTC.

The chain recombines TRBV3-1 (or the pseudogene TRBV3-2) with TRBJ1-2; 11 bases fit TRBD1. Germline-derived CDR1 and CDR2 are LGHDT and YNNKEL (reference sequence). This CDR3 comprises 17 residues. J lost 5 bases, V lost 0 bases, and 8 bases had no gene match. For the CDR3, the DNA is TGTGCCAGCAGCCAAGATATCGTCGGGACAGGGGGTTATGGCTACACCTTC. This gives the protein CASSQDIVGTGGYGYTF.

This rearrangement joins TRBV20-1 to TRBJ1-2, with 10 bases identical to TRBD1. The CDR3 is 14 amino acids. J was trimmed by 5 bases and V by 6 bases; bases with no gene match: 9. Germline V gives CDR1 DFQATT, CDR2 SNEGSKA (reference sequence). CDR3 nucleotide sequence: TGCAGTGCAAGTGGACAGGGGGGTAGTTATGGCTACACCTTC. Encoded protein: CSASGQGGSYGYTF.

This clone has only one observation. The chain is built from TRBV29-1 and TRBJ2-7, with 9 bases aligning to TRBD2. Germline V CDR1 and CDR2: SQVTM, ANQGSEA. J lost 3 bases, V lost 2 bases, and 17 bases had no gene match. The CDR3 consists of 18 residues. CDR3 bases: TGCAGCGTTGAATTGGAAATGGGTCTTAGCGGGAGTATCTACGAGCAGTACTTC. This sequence encodes CSVELEMGLSGSIYEQYF.

As concerns this clone: One end of the junction does not line up with germline, which may come from a read error. The chain employs TRBV7-7 and TRBJ2-1; no clear D. This CDR3 is built from 15 residues. CDR1 and CDR2 (germline): SSHAT, FNYEAQ (reference sequence). For the CDR3, the DNA is TGTGCTAGCAGCTTAGGCTATTCCTCCTACAATGAGCAGTTCTTC. Translation gives CASSLGYSSYNEQFF.

The chain is built from TRBV2 and TRBJ1-6; D call uncertain. This CDR3 comprises 14 residues. V dropped 3 bases and J dropped 4 bases, with 7 bases sitting between them. Germline CDR1 and CDR2: SNHLY and FYNNEI. The CDR3 reads CASSEGSYNSPLHF. Written as DNA, the CDR3 is TGTGCCAGCAGTGAGGGGAGTTATAATTCACCCCTCCACTTT. The full variable domain, with the rest looked up from reference TRBV2 and TRBJ1-6, is EPEVTQTPSHQVTQMGQEVILRCVPISNHLYFYWYRQILGQKVEFLVSFYNNEISEKSEIFDDQFSVERPDGSNFTLKIRSTKLEDSAMYFCASSEGSYNSPLHFGNGTRLTVT.

The chain recombines TRBV15 with TRBJ2-5; the match to TRBD2 covers 9 bases. J lost 3 bases, V lost 1 base, and 12 bases had no gene match. The CDR3 totals 18 residues. Germline CDR1 is LNHNV and CDR2 is YYDKDF (reference sequence). This CDR3 is CATSRAGRKREDKETQYF. DNA of the CDR3: TGTGCCACCAGCAGAGCGGGCAGGAAGCGGGAGGATAAAGAGACCCAGTACTTC.

The V and J genes are TRBV19 and TRBJ2-2, with D uncertain. Trimming shortened V by 7 bases and J by 2 bases, and 11 bases separated the two germline ends. Germline V lookup: CDR1 LNHDA, CDR2 SQIVND (reference sequence). The CDR3 has 14 amino acids. In DNA form, the CDR3 reads TGTGCCAGTACAGGCAGGTATAACACCGGGGAGCTGTTTTTT. Its protein product is CASTGRYNTGELFF.

This rearrangement joins TRBV6-5 to TRBJ2-1, with 11 bases lining up with TRBD2. V dropped 6 bases and J dropped 7; count of bases not matched to a gene: 8. CDR1 and CDR2 (germline): MNHEY, SVGAGI. This CDR3 is built from 15 residues. The CDR3 is CASSQLAGVGNEQFF. CDR3 bases: TGTGCCAGCAGCCAACTAGCGGGAGTTGGGAATGAGCAGTTCTTC.

The V and J genes are TRBV6-1 and TRBJ2-2; 7 bases are shared with TRBD1. J gave up 6 bases and V 5 bases, and 12 bases lay outside the gene matches. There are 16 residues in the CDR3. Germline V gives CDR1 MNHNS, CDR2 SASEGT. CDR3 in amino acids: CASSKGQQGQAGELFF. The CDR3 region has the DNA TGTGCCAGCAGTAAAGGACAACAGGGGCAGGCCGGGGAGCTGTTTTTT.

This chain connects TRBV5-1 to TRBJ2-1; 7 bases map to TRBD2. The CDR3 sequence is 13 residues long. Germline V gene sequence: CDR1 SGHRS, CDR2 YFSETQ. Losses at the gene ends were 2 bases for V and 13 bases for J; bases not matched to a gene: 9. This CDR3 reads CASSLGEAGKQFF. As DNA, the CDR3 is TGCGCCAGCAGCTTAGGTGAAGCGGGAAAACAGTTCTTC.

V and J are TRBV9 and TRBJ2-5; 12 bases match TRBD1. CDR1 is SGDLS, CDR2 YYNGEE, per germline. This CDR3 contains 15 residues. The V and J ends lost 3 bases and 4 bases, in that order; junction bases with no gene match: 4. The CDR3 DNA reads as TGTGCCAGCAGCGGATGGGGACAGGGGGCAGAGACCCAGTACTTC. Protein: CASSGWGQGAETQYF.

At least ten counts were recorded for this clone. This chain uses TRBV4-2 with TRBJ2-3; 14 bases agree with TRBD2. V lost 4 bases, J lost 2 bases, and 8 bases stayed unmatched. The germline CDR1 and CDR2 sequences are LGHNA and YNFKEQ. There are 18 residues in the CDR3. The DNA of the CDR3 is TGTGCCAGCAGCCCGGGACTAGCGGGAGTGGGCTACACAGATACGCAGTATTTT. Translating gives CASSPGLAGVGYTDTQYF.

The rearrangement uses TRBV19 and TRBJ2-1; tentatively, D is TRBD2 (6 bases). With 3 bases removed from V and 8 bases from J, the gap between germline ends came to 11 bases. CDR3 length: 13 amino acids. The germline gives CDR1 LNHDA, CDR2 SQIVND (reference sequence). For the CDR3, the DNA is TGTGCCAGTAGTATGGGGGGTACAGATGAGCAGTTCTTC. This codes for CASSMGGTDEQFF.

The V and J genes are TRBV4-1 and TRBJ1-5; D not certain. Between the trimmed V and J ends, which lost 6 bases and 8 bases, there was a span of 8 bases. The germline CDR1 and CDR2 sequences are MGHRA and YSYEKL. This CDR3 spans 11 amino acids. The CDR3 loop is CASRRLKPQHF. The CDR3 bases are TGCGCCAGCAGGCGCCTGAAGCCCCAGCATTTT.

V is TRBV28 and J is TRBJ2-7; the match to TRBD2 covers 9 bases. V was clipped by 8 bases and J by 3 bases; unmatched bases: 5. This CDR3 is 13 amino acids long. CDR1 and CDR2 (germline): MDHEN, SYDVKM. CDR3 residues: CASFSGRLYEQYF. The CDR3 coding sequence is TGTGCCAGCTTTAGCGGGAGACTCTACGAGCAGTACTTC.

The genes are TRBV2 and TRBJ2-3; 10 nucleotides align to TRBD2. V was pared by 7 bases and J by 0 bases, with 10 bases of the junction left unmatched. Per germline, CDR1 SNHLY and CDR2 FYNNEI. There are 17 residues in the CDR3. CDR3 sequence: CASIGRTSGISTDTQYF. The CDR3 DNA is TGTGCCAGCATAGGCCGGACTAGCGGAATTAGCACAGATACGCAGTATTTT.